Presented here are 18 T cell receptor beta chains from one specimen sequenced in a study of T cell clusters in autoimmune cytopenias. TRB was amplified from about 250 ng of peripheral blood genomic DNA per sample. Multiplex touch-down PCR amplified TRB using TRB-A and TRB-B pools in one tube. TCRdb reprocessed the multiplex PCR reads, keeping one entry per CDR3 protein, no DNA. This sample lists around 7,200 distinct CDR3 sequences; its ten largest clones have 3.5% to 4.5%. Another study also made use of these data, one on T cell repertoires in aging, cancer and after chemotherapy.

Sequenced material: peripheral blood. These receptors came from a human donor in good health.

This chain links TRBV30 with TRBJ2-7; TCRdb returns TRBD2, unconfirmable since there is no DNA. Germline CDR1 reads GTSNPN; CDR2 reads SVGIG (reference sequence). CDR3 length: 15 residues. CDR3 amino acids: CAWTRWTSGRVEQYF.

V gene TRBV18 combines with J gene TRBJ2-7. CDR3 size: 17 residues. CDR1 and CDR2 from the germline V gene are KGHSH and LQKENI. CDR3 residues: CASSPLHILTSSYEQYF.

The chain couples TRBV18 to TRBJ1-2; the TCRdb D gene call, TRBD1, has no DNA to confirm it. Germline V gene sequence: CDR1 KGHSH, CDR2 LQKENI. This CDR3 comprises 14 residues. CDR3 sequence reads: CASSPGQENYGYTF. Looking up the rest from reference TRBV18 and TRBJ1-2 gives the full variable domain: NAGVMQNPRHLVRRRGQEARLRCSPMKGHSHVYWYRQLPEEGLKFMVYLQKENIIDESGMPKERFSAEFPKEGPSILRIQQVVRGDSAAYFCASSPGQENYGYTFGSGTRLTVV.

According to its frequency, this clonotype is medium-sized. The chain links TRBV5-1 to TRBJ2-3. CDR3 length: 14 residues. Looked up from germline, CDR1 is SGHRS and CDR2 is YFSETQ. The chain's CDR3 is CASSLEYSPDTQYF. Full variable domain (outside the CDR3, taken from reference TRBV5-1 and TRBJ2-3): KAGVTQTPRYLIKTRGQQVTLSCSPISGHRSVSWYQQTPGQGLQFLFEYFSETQRNKGNFPGRFSGRQFSNSRSEMNVSTLELGDSALYLCASSLEYSPDTQYFGPGTRLTVL.

V is TRBV7-2 and J is TRBJ2-7. The CDR3 sequence is 14 residues long. Germline lookup yields CDR1 SGHTA and CDR2 FQGNSA. CDR3 amino acids: CASSVPGSSYEQYF.

The CDR3 loop reads CATSDPTSGSYKQYF. The chain uses TRBV24-1 and TRBJ2-7; TCRdb designates TRBD2, a call that cannot be tested without DNA. The CDR3 runs to 15 residues. Germline CDR1 reads KGHDR; CDR2 reads SFDVKD.

This clonotype is deemed medium-sized by its frequency. This chain joins TRBV19 and TRBJ2-1; no DNA is available, so the TRBD1 call from TCRdb remains unchecked. The CDR3 has 15 residues. CDR1 and CDR2 (germline): LNHDA, SQIVND (reference sequence). CDR3 amino acids: CASSPGTGDYNEQFF.

The rearrangement links TRBV10-3 to TRBJ1-5; the TRBD1 assignment by TCRdb is unverifiable without DNA. Germline V CDR1 and CDR2: ENHRY, SYGVKD. This CDR3 comprises 13 residues. CDR3: CAISEGGNQPQHF.

This clonotype is medium-sized by frequency. The chain uses TRBV30 and TRBJ2-3; TCRdb proposes TRBD2, but this gene call is untestable without DNA. The V gene's germline CDR1 is GTSNPN and CDR2 SVGIG (reference sequence). CDR3 length: 15 amino acids. CDR3 in amino acids: CAWSSSGRGTDTQYF.

Frequency places this clonotype as medium-sized. The rearrangement links TRBV6-5 to TRBJ2-3; TCRdb outputs TRBD2, but without DNA this stays unchecked. Germline V gene sequence: CDR1 MNHEY, CDR2 SVGAGI. This CDR3 is built from 17 residues. CDR3 protein: CASSYYGLAGSTDTQYF.

The genes are TRBV6-5 and TRBJ1-2; without DNA, the TCRdb call of TRBD1 cannot be checked. The CDR3 is 13 amino acids. The germline V gene encodes CDR1 MNHEY and CDR2 SVGAGI. CDR3 loop: CASSPRSRAGYTF.

The chain carries TRBV27 and TRBJ1-2; TCRdb's D call of TRBD1 is untestable without DNA. Germline lookup yields CDR1 MNHEY and CDR2 SMNVEV (reference sequence). The CDR3 loop spans 16 amino acids. The CDR3 spells CASSPNRDREAYGYTF.

This clonotype registers medium-sized by frequency. The V and J genes are TRBV5-4 and TRBJ2-5; TCRdb designates TRBD1, a call that cannot be tested without DNA. Germline V CDR1 and CDR2: SGHNT, YYREEE (reference sequence). The CDR3 runs 12 residues. This CDR3 reads CASRRDGETQYF.

The V call is TRBV4-3, the J call TRBJ2-1; absent DNA, TCRdb's TRBD2 call cannot be checked. Germline V CDR1 and CDR2: LGHNA, YSLEER. This CDR3 spans 17 amino acids. The CDR3 here is CASSHQHGLAGRNEQFF.

By frequency, this clonotype registers large. The chain has TRBV29-1 and TRBJ2-1; TCRdb gives TRBD2 as the D gene, but with no DNA this cannot be confirmed. The CDR3 contains 15 residues. Germline CDR1 reads SQVTM; CDR2 reads ANQGSEA. The CDR3 spells CSALAGISSYNEQFF.

The CDR3 is CASSRETGLNTEAFF. V usage is TRBV5-4 and J usage is TRBJ1-1; TCRdb calls TRBD1, which cannot be checked without DNA. Germline lookup yields CDR1 SGHNT and CDR2 YYREEE (reference sequence). The CDR3 extends over 15 amino acids.

This clonotype is identified as medium-sized from frequency. This rearrangement joins TRBV6-1 to TRBJ2-1; TCRdb names TRBD2, which stays unverified in the absence of DNA. CDR3 length: 15 residues. CDR1 and CDR2 from the germline V gene are MNHNS and SASEGT. The CDR3 sequence is CASSGTAGGYNEQFF.

CDR3 amino acids: CASSQDPRTDTQYF. The chain is built from TRBV4-3 and TRBJ2-3. CDR1 and CDR2 (germline): LGHNA, YSLEER. The length of the CDR3 is 14 residues.